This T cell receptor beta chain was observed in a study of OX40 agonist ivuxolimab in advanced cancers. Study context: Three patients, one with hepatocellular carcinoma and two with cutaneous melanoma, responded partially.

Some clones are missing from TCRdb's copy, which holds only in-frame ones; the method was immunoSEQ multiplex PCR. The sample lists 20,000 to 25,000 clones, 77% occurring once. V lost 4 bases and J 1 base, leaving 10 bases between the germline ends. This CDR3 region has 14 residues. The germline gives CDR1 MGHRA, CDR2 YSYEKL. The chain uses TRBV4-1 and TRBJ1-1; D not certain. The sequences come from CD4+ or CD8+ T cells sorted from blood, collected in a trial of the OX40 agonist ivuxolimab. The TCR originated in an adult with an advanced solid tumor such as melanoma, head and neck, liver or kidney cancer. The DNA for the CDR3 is TGCGCCAGCAGCCTGAGGACGGAGAACACTGAAGCTTTCTTT. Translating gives CASSLRTENTEAFF.